A single TCR beta chain is shown here with its context. Study processing details: Amplified reference gene primers provided the basis for estimating nucleated cell counts. TCRdb's table, derived via immunoSEQ multiplex PCR, lists solely in-frame clones and lacks some. The DNA gave D and trimming, while V, J and clone size come from that table. The table lists approximately 300,000 clones, over 70% of them singletons. Trimming pared 5 bases from V and 1 base from J, leaving 9 bases between. CDR3 length: 14 residues. Germline V gives CDR1 SGHKS, CDR2 YYEKEE (reference sequence). This sample stems from a study of blood T cell repertoires in COVID-19. Study information: Samples came from the United States, Italy and Spain, spanning acute and convalescent COVID-19. The analysed material was cDNA or gDNA that came from T cells, B-cell-depleted T cells, or PBMCs.

The chain recombines TRBV5-5 with TRBJ2-2; D ambiguous. Material: peripheral blood. The TCR sequence derives from a woman between 50 and 59 years old with acute or convalescent COVID-19. The CDR3 loop is CASSVGRNTGELFF. The CDR3 region has the DNA TGTGCCAGCAGTGTGGGCAGGAACACCGGGGAGCTGTTTTTT.